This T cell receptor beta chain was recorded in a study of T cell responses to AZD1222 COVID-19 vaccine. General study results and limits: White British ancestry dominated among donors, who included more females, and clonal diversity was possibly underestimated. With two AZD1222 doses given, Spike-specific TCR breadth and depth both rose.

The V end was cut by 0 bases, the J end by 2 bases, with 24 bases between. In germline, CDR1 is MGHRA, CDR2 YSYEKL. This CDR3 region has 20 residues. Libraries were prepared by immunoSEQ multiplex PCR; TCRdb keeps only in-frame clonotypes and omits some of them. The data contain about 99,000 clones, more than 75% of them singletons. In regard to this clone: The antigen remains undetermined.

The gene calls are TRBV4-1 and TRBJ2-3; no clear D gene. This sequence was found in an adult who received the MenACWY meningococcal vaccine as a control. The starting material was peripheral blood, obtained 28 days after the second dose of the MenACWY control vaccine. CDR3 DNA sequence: TGCGCCAGCAGCCAAGAGTCCACCGGGCAGCCAGGAGCTAACACAGATACGCAGTATTTT. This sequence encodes CASSQESTGQPGANTDTQYF.